This entry lists 31 T cell receptor beta chains sequenced from one sample in a study of T cells in Graves' hyperthyroidism and ophthalmopathy. Amplification yielded TCR beta CDR3 regions, with RNA transcripts as the source. RT-PCR in the first round (using the HTBI primer set) targeted the TCR CDR3. TCRdb redid the calling of the multiplex PCR reads with MiXCR, one entry per CDR3 protein. Of more than 350,000 distinct CDR3 sequences in the sample, 13% to 15% are singletons; the top ten hold 15% to 20%. The sample taken for sequencing was blood. These receptor sequences come from a woman aged 25 to 39 with Graves' ophthalmopathy.

The chain employs TRBV6-1 and TRBJ1-6, with 7 bases identical to TRBD1. Germline assignment: CDR1 MNHNS and CDR2 SASEGT. This CDR3 spans 13 amino acids. With 6 bases clipped from V and 6 bases from J, the junction kept 2 bases outside the gene matches. The CDR3 nucleotides read TGTGCCAGCAGGGGACAGTTTAATTCACCCCTCCACTTT. Residues: CASRGQFNSPLHF.

The chain has TRBV20-1 and TRBJ1-5; 8 bases match TRBD1. This CDR3 region has 17 residues. Per germline, CDR1 DFQATT and CDR2 SNEGSKA (reference sequence). With 1 base clipped from V and 6 bases from J, the junction kept 14 bases outside the gene matches. The CDR3 DNA follows: TGCAGTGCTAGAGCACACCTCCGGACAGGGAAGGGTCAGCCCCAGCATTTT. Translating it yields CSARAHLRTGKGQPQHF.

This clonotype was seen repeatedly, ten times or more. The chain couples TRBV11-1 to TRBJ1-6, with D possibly TRBD1 on 5 matching bases. CDR1 SGHAT and CDR2 FQDESV come from the germline V gene (reference sequence). CDR3 length: 17 amino acids. Trimming took off 1 base at V and 10 bases at J, with 20 bases between the two ends. CDR3 in amino acids: CASSLGPTASWISPLHF. The CDR3 DNA reads as TGTGCCAGCAGCTTAGGCCCGACAGCCAGCTGGATATCACCCCTCCACTTT. The full variable domain, in which reference TRBV11-1 and TRBJ1-6 provide the parts outside the CDR3, is EAEVAQSPRYKITEKSQAVAFWCDPISGHATLYWYRQILGQGPELLVQFQDESVVDDSQLPKDRFSAERLKGVDSTLKIQPAELGDSAMYLCASSLGPTASWISPLHFGNGTRLTVT.

In its sample, this clonotype was seen many times. This rearrangement joins TRBV5-1 to TRBJ2-1; 9 bases agree with TRBD2. The CDR3 has 14 amino acids. CDR1 is SGHRS, CDR2 YFSETQ, per germline. Trimming took 7 bases from V and 9 from J; bases not matched to a gene: 11. This CDR3 reads CASGTGTSRLEQFF. In DNA form, the CDR3 reads TGCGCCAGCGGGACGGGGACTAGCCGGCTTGAGCAGTTCTTC.

The chain carries TRBV19 and TRBJ2-7, with 10 bases identical to TRBD1. Germline CDR1 and CDR2: LNHDA and SQIVND (reference sequence). J lost 6 bases, V lost 3 bases, and 11 bases had no gene match. The CDR3 is 16 residues long. Here the CDR3 reads CASSIRGQGGGPEQYF. In nucleotides, the CDR3 is TGTGCCAGTAGTATCCGAGGACAGGGGGGAGGTCCCGAGCAGTACTTC.

On this clonotype itself: A single base separates this from a much larger clone, so it may be a read error. The chain couples TRBV6-2 or TRBV6-3 to TRBJ2-1; 9 bases line up with TRBD2. The germline V gene has CDR1 MNHEY and CDR2 SVGEGT. The CDR3 spans 15 residues. CDR3 residues: CACSYGGGAFNEQFF. In nucleotides, the CDR3 is TGTGCCTGCAGTTACGGCGGGGGGGCTTTCAATGAGCAGTTCTTC.

The table lists this clonotype with many counts. This rearrangement joins TRBV28 to TRBJ1-3; D might be TRBD1 (5 bases). Germline V gene sequence: CDR1 MDHEN, CDR2 SYDVKM. V gave up 6 bases and J gave up 0 bases, with 12 bases separating them. The CDR3 is 15 amino acids. CDR3 sequence (DNA): TGTGCCAGCAGGTCCGGGACCTTCTCTGGAAACACCATATATTTT. It encodes CASRSGTFSGNTIYF.

The rearrangement uses TRBV9 and TRBJ2-7; D gene unclear. V lost 3 bases, J lost 5 bases, and 3 bases lay in between. Germline-derived CDR1 and CDR2 are SGDLS and YYNGEE. The CDR3 extends over 10 amino acids. The CDR3 reads CASSGNEQYF. DNA for the CDR3: TGTGCCAGCAGCGGGAACGAGCAGTACTTC. Full variable domain (missing parts from reference TRBV9 and TRBJ2-7): DSGVTQTPKHLITATGQRVTLRCSPRSGDLSVYWYQQSLDQGLQFLIQYYNGEERAKGNILERFSAQQFPDLHSELNLSSLELGDSALYFCASSGNEQYFGPGTRLTVT.

This clonotype was seen repeatedly, ten times or more. The chain uses TRBV11-2 and TRBJ1-3; no firm D call. Germline loops: CDR1 SGHAT, CDR2 FQNNGV. The CDR3 extends over 16 amino acids. V lost 5 bases and J lost 2, with 16 bases in between. CDR3 sequence reads: CASSTKREGAGNTIYF. DNA for the CDR3: TGTGCCAGCAGCACAAAAAGGGAGGGAGCTGGAAACACCATATATTTT.

This clonotype appeared many times. This sequence joins TRBV11-2 and TRBJ1-4; D possibly corresponds to TRBD1 (5 bases). The V end was cut by 5 bases, the J end by 5 bases, with 18 bases between. The germline V gene has CDR1 SGHAT and CDR2 FQNNGV. The CDR3 is made up of 16 amino acids. The CDR3 spells CASSRRQGGLNEKLFF. In DNA form, the CDR3 reads TGTGCCAGCAGCCGCCGGCAGGGCGGCTTGAATGAAAAACTGTTTTTT.

DNA of the CDR3: TGTGCCAGCAGCTTGGCCGGGGGCCATGGCTACACCTTC. It encodes CASSLAGGHGYTF. The chain carries TRBV5-6 and TRBJ1-2, with TRBD1 as a possible D gene (6 bases). This CDR3 has 13 residues. Per the germline V gene, CDR1 is SGHDT and CDR2 is YYEEEE. V was cut by 0 bases and J by 6 bases, with 9 bases left in between.

This clonotype was counted at least ten times. This chain connects TRBV28 to TRBJ2-3; TRBD1 is a possible D gene (5 bases). The germline V and J ends were trimmed by 3 bases and 4 bases, with 17 bases remaining between them. Germline V lookup: CDR1 MDHEN, CDR2 SYDVKM. CDR3 length: 16 residues. The CDR3 bases are TGTGCCAGCAGTTTCCCTCCAGGGATACGGCCAGATACGCAGTATTTT. Translation: CASSFPPGIRPDTQYF. The entire variable domain, with the rest obtained from reference TRBV28 and TRBJ2-3, is as follows: DVKVTQSSRYLVKRTGEKVFLECVQDMDHENMFWYRQDPGLGLRLIYFSYDVKMKEKGDIPEGYSVSREKKERFSLILESASTNQTSMYLCASSFPPGIRPDTQYFGPGTRLTVL.

In its sample, this clonotype was seen many times. The gene calls are TRBV2 and TRBJ1-1; D gene uncertain. The germline V gene has CDR1 SNHLY and CDR2 FYNNEI. Trimming shortened V by 2 bases and J by 5 bases, and 9 bases separated the two germline ends. The CDR3 covers 13 residues. Here the CDR3 DNA reads TGTGCCAGCAGTGAACAGACACGTACTGAAGCTTTCTTT. Translation gives CASSEQTRTEAFF.

Turning to this clonotype: This may be a read error: a much more frequent sequence differs by one nucleotide. The CDR3 sequence: CASSYGQGNTGELFF. CDR3 nucleotide sequence: TGTGCCAGCAGTTACGGACAGGGCAACACCGGGGAGCTGTTTTTT. The chain uses TRBV6-2 or TRBV6-3 and TRBJ2-2, with 8 bases identical to TRBD1. From germline, CDR1 is MNHEY and CDR2 SVGEGT. The V and J ends lost 2 bases and 2 bases, in that order; junction bases with no gene match: 1. The CDR3 is 15 amino acids.

This clonotype was seen many times. The chain has TRBV28 and TRBJ1-3, with 7 positions matching TRBD1. Germline CDR1 and CDR2: MDHEN and SYDVKM. V lost 7 bases to trimming and J lost 0 bases; unmatched junction nucleotides: 15. This CDR3 has 18 amino acids. The CDR3 nucleotides are TGTGCCAGCACTCTTGGGGACAGTTCCCTAAGCTCTGGAAACACCATATATTTT. Protein sequence: CASTLGDSSLSSGNTIYF.

On this clonotype: A much larger clonotype is one base distant, so this may be a read error. The chain uses TRBV2 and TRBJ1-6; TRBD1 aligns across 11 bases. CDR1 is SNHLY and CDR2 is FYNNEI in the germline V gene. The V segment lost 2 bases and the J segment 18 bases; nucleotides outside the gene matches: 9. This CDR3 comprises 14 residues. CDR3 region: CASSESGTGGTPHF. CDR3 DNA sequence: TGTGCCAGCAGTGAATCCGGGACAGGGGGGACCCCCCACTTT. Using reference TRBV2 and TRBJ1-6 for the parts outside the CDR3, the full variable domain is EPEVTQTPSHQVTQMGQEVILRCVPISNHLYFYWYRQILGQKVEFLVSFYNNEISEKSEIFDDQFSVERPDGSNFTLKIRSTKLEDSAMYFCASSESGTGGTPHFGNGTRLTVT.

There are many counts of this clonotype. The rearrangement links TRBV7-9 to TRBJ1-4; no definite D call. The CDR3 is 15 amino acids. The germline V gene has CDR1 SEHNR and CDR2 FQNEAQ (reference sequence). The V gene lost 5 bases and the J gene lost 0 bases, with 10 bases spanning the gap. CDR3: CASSAHIATNEKLFF. The CDR3 DNA is TGTGCCAGCAGCGCTCACATAGCAACTAATGAAAAACTGTTTTTT.

This clonotype was picked up many times. Here the CDR3 DNA reads TGTGCCAGCAGCTCATCACTCAGCATTGCAGATACGCAGTATTTT. Translation gives CASSSSLSIADTQYF. The chain has TRBV5-8 and TRBJ2-3; D not resolved. This CDR3 comprises 15 residues. The germline V gene encodes CDR1 SGHTS and CDR2 YDEGEE. V shed 3 bases and J shed 4 bases, with 15 bases lying between them.

This clonotype was picked up a small number of times. The chain recombines TRBV4-2 with TRBJ1-1; D remains unclear. V dropped 0 bases and J dropped 4 bases, with 9 bases sitting between them. The CDR3 spans 14 residues. CDR1 and CDR2 from the germline V gene are LGHNA and YNFKEQ. In DNA, the CDR3 is TGTGCCAGCAGCCAAGATGGTAAGGCCACTGAAGCTTTCTTT. It encodes CASSQDGKATEAFF.

The table lists this clonotype with many counts. The rearrangement links TRBV13 to TRBJ2-7; D remains unclear. Germline CDR1 reads PRHDT; CDR2 reads FYEKMQ (reference sequence). The CDR3 contains 14 residues. Trimming stripped 1 base from V and 2 bases from J, with 9 bases between. The CDR3 sequence: CASSLAGLPYEQYF. CDR3 sequence (DNA): TGTGCCAGCAGCTTAGCAGGCCTCCCCTACGAGCAGTACTTC.

This clonotype appeared many times. V is TRBV30 and J is TRBJ2-5; 11 positions agree with TRBD2. After removal of 2 bases from V and 5 bases from J, the junction contained 7 bases not matched to a gene. Germline V gene lookup returns CDR1 GTSNPN and CDR2 SVGIG (reference sequence). The CDR3 length is 15 residues. The CDR3 DNA sequence: TGTGCCTGGAGTTATAGCGGGGGGGCTTATGAGACCCAGTACTTC. Translated, it gives CAWSYSGGAYETQYF.

This clonotype has at least ten counts. The chain has TRBV3-1 and TRBJ2-3, with TRBD2 identical over 11 bases. Germline V gives CDR1 LGHDT, CDR2 YNNKEL (reference sequence). After removal of 0 bases from V and 3 bases from J, the junction contained 5 bases not matched to a gene. This CDR3 comprises 17 residues. The CDR3 DNA reads TGTGCCAGCAGCCAAGACCTAGCGGGGGGATTGACAGATACGCAGTATTTT. Translated, it gives CASSQDLAGGLTDTQYF.

This clonotype was seen a handful of times. This chain uses TRBV19 with TRBJ2-7; 7 positions match TRBD1. CDR3 size: 15 residues. Germline CDR1 and CDR2: LNHDA and SQIVND (reference sequence). V gave up 5 bases and J gave up 0 bases; unmatched junction bases: 7. The CDR3 DNA follows: TGTGCCAGTAGTGTGATAGGGGACAGCTCCTACGAGCAGTACTTC. It specifies CASSVIGDSSYEQYF.

In this sample, this clonotype turned up many times. The rearrangement uses TRBV11-1 and TRBJ1-1; 8 nucleotides match TRBD1. With 0 bases clipped from V and 5 bases from J, the junction kept 8 bases outside the gene matches. The CDR3 spans 16 residues. Germline V gene data show CDR1 as SGHAT and CDR2 as FQDESV (reference sequence). The CDR3 spells CASSLAGRTGRTEAFF. For the CDR3, the DNA is TGTGCCAGCAGCTTAGCGGGCCGGACAGGGAGGACTGAAGCTTTCTTT.

The chain carries TRBV20-1 and TRBJ2-4, with TRBD1 identical over 9 bases. This CDR3 is built from 15 residues. CDR1 is DFQATT and CDR2 is SNEGSKA in the germline V gene (reference sequence). The trim removed 7 bases at V and 7 bases at J, leaving 14 bases unmatched. CDR3 in DNA: TGCAGTGACTCCCCGGGACAGGGAAAGTACAACATTCAGTACTTC. Translation: CSDSPGQGKYNIQYF.

V gene TRBV20-1 combines with J gene TRBJ1-6; 8 nucleotides line up with TRBD1. V shed 6 bases, J shed 9 bases, and the junction held 7 bases outside the gene matches. The CDR3 runs 13 residues. CDR1 DFQATT and CDR2 SNEGSKA come from the germline V gene (reference sequence). CDR3 sequence: CSALTGVGSPLHF. The DNA of the CDR3 is TGCAGTGCGCTGACAGGGGTGGGTTCACCCCTCCACTTT.

This clonotype was recorded at least ten times. The chain combines TRBV30 with TRBJ2-7, with no clear D. There are 13 residues in the CDR3. The germline CDR1 and CDR2 sequences are GTSNPN and SVGIG (reference sequence). Trimming shortened V by 0 bases and J by 0 bases, and 6 bases separated the two germline ends. Here the CDR3 reads CAWSVRYSYEQYF. The CDR3 DNA sequence: TGTGCCTGGAGTGTCCGGTACTCCTACGAGCAGTACTTC.

This clonotype was seen repeatedly, ten times or more. The chain employs TRBV7-9 and TRBJ1-1, with 7 bases aligning to TRBD1. V was clipped by 4 bases and J by 0 bases; unmatched bases: 14. In germline, CDR1 is SEHNR, CDR2 FQNEAQ (reference sequence). This CDR3 is 18 amino acids long. The CDR3, as DNA: TGTGCCAGCAGCTCTGACAGGGCTCCGGGTTCTATGAACACTGAAGCTTTCTTT. The encoded protein is CASSSDRAPGSMNTEAFF.

This clonotype was detected many times. The J gene is TRBJ1-5, the V gene TRBV20-1, with D perhaps matching TRBD1 (6 bases). The CDR3 spans 15 residues. With 3 bases removed from V and 0 bases from J, the gap between germline ends came to 12 bases. Germline CDR1 reads DFQATT; CDR2 reads SNEGSKA (reference sequence). The CDR3 coding sequence is TGCAGTGCTAGGAGGTACAGGGATAGCAATCAGCCCCAGCATTTT. Residues: CSARRYRDSNQPQHF.

This rearrangement joins TRBV15 to TRBJ2-7; D remains unclear. Between the trimmed V and J ends, which lost 1 base and 1 base, there was a span of 11 bases. There are 15 residues in the CDR3. Looked up from germline, CDR1 is LNHNV and CDR2 is YYDKDF (reference sequence). The CDR3 loop is CATSRAVSISYEQYF. The CDR3 nucleotides are TGTGCCACCAGCAGAGCAGTCAGCATATCCTACGAGCAGTACTTC.

V usage is TRBV20-1 and J usage is TRBJ1-6; D may be TRBD1 (5 bases). CDR1 DFQATT and CDR2 SNEGSKA come from the germline V gene (reference sequence). Trimming left V 5 bases short and J 7 bases short, with 27 bases between. This CDR3 contains 18 residues. The chain's CDR3 is CSADKLKTGTGGNSPLHF. Written as DNA, the CDR3 is TGCAGTGCTGACAAGCTAAAGACCGGGACGGGGGGGAATTCACCCCTCCACTTT.